This T cell receptor beta chain was sequenced for a study of molecular identifiers for immune sequencing clone quantification. Overall study findings and caveats: Jurkat TCR RNA spiked in from one cell reportedly remained identifiable amid approximately 1 million naive cells. In naive cells, under 1% of molecules belonged to clones above 20 RNA copies, against over 99% in effector cells.

Per the germline V gene, CDR1 is SGHTA and CDR2 is FQGNSA. Trimming removed 3 bases at V and 0 bases at J, with 14 bases between. This CDR3 contains 16 residues. Generation of bulk TCR libraries relied on previously described methods and listed TCR primers. TCRdb redid the calling of the PCR reads with MiXCR, one entry per CDR3 protein. This sample carries around 470,000 distinct CDR3 sequences, 20% to 25% of them seen once, and the ten largest clones take around 0.86%. As concerns this clonotype: Its target is unknown.

This TCR was sampled from a human donor in good health. Some libraries in this study had Jurkat cell RNA spiked in. The chain recombines TRBV7-2 with TRBJ1-1; D may be TRBD1 (5 bases). Material for sequencing was naive CD8+ T cells from blood, with Jurkat cell RNA spiked in. Subset noted: FACS-sorted CD8+CD4-CCR7+CD45RA+ naive T cells. The CDR3 spells CASSLGDVLMNTEAFF. DNA of the CDR3: TGTGCCAGCAGCTTGGGGGACGTCCTTATGAACACTGAAGCTTTCTTT.